These T cell receptor beta chains were read from a single sample in a study of chronic HIV infection and antiretroviral therapy. MiXCR was run by TCRdb on the 5' RACE reads, yielding one entry per CDR3 protein. Here the sample spans tens of thousands of distinct CDR3 sequences, roughly 8.8% being singletons. The sequencing input was peripheral blood. The receptors derive from an adult who had HIV and had not received antiretroviral therapy, or was an uninfected healthy control (not recorded which). Each CDR3 is given with its conserved first and last residue. A D gene is named only where the DNA matches it firmly. The size entry is marked missing in some rows and otherwise reads once, few, many or a size class.

v_gene	abundance	len	j_gene	d_gene	CDR3aa	CDR3nt
TRBV29-1	few	15	TRBJ1-4	TRBD1	CSAGQGSGWGEKLFF	TGCAGCGCGGGACAGGGATCGGGGTGGGGTGAAAAACTGTTTTTT
TRBV27	medium-sized	16	TRBJ2-3	NA	CASTSRQTVGTDTQYF	TGTGCCAGCACCTCACGGCAGACAGTCGGCACAGATACGCAGTATTTT
TRBV10-3	few	16	TRBJ2-1	NA	CAIKRRRDSSYNEQFF	TGTGCCATCAAACGACGACGGGATAGCTCCTACAATGAGCAGTTCTTC
TRBV28	many	16	TRBJ1-6	NA	CASSAYGPLGYSPLHF	TGTGCCAGCAGTGCATACGGACCGCTGGGGTATTCACCCCTCCACTTT
TRBV25-1	few	15	TRBJ1-5	NA	CASSDTGESNQPQHF	TGTGCCAGCAGTGACACTGGGGAAAGCAATCAGCCCCAGCATTTT
TRBV28	many	13	TRBJ2-7	NA	CATFSPADYEQYF	TGTGCCACCTTTTCCCCGGCCGACTACGAGCAGTACTTC
TRBV28	many	17	TRBJ2-2	TRBD1	CASRTSKDRGNTGELFF	TGTGCCAGCAGGACTTCTAAGGACAGGGGGAACACCGGGGAGCTGTTTTTT
TRBV28	NA	13	TRBJ1-4	NA	CASSLDINEKLFF	TGTGCCAGCAGTCTTGACATCAATGAAAAACTGTTTTTT
TRBV9	few	16	TRBJ2-7	TRBD1	CASSVAPGQGAYEQYF	TGTGCCAGCAGCGTAGCCCCTGGACAGGGGGCCTACGAGCAGTACTTC
TRBV20-1	many	15	TRBJ2-3	TRBD1	CSASGPGGLTDTQYF	TGCAGTGCTAGCGGTCCAGGGGGCCTCACAGATACGCAGTATTTT
TRBV20-1	NA	14	TRBJ2-3	TRBD2	CSARTSGKADTQYF	TGCAGTGCAAGGACTAGCGGGAAAGCAGATACGCAGTATTTT
TRBV2	many	17	TRBJ2-2	TRBD1	CASSVPAGTGRTGELFF	TGTGCCAGCAGCGTACCTGCCGGGACAGGTCGCACCGGGGAGCTGTTTTTT
TRBV2	few	14	TRBJ1-1	NA	CASSPATRGAEAFF	TGTGCCAGCAGTCCCGCAACACGGGGCGCTGAAGCTTTCTTT
TRBV29-1	few	13	TRBJ1-2	TRBD1	CSVPGQGDYGYTF	TGCAGCGTTCCGGGACAGGGGGACTATGGCTACACCTTC
TRBV3-1	NA	16	TRBJ1-1	NA	CASSQDSGGSNTEAFF	TGTGCCAGCAGCCAAGATTCGGGGGGAAGTAACACTGAAGCTTTCTTT
TRBV27	few	15	TRBJ2-2	TRBD1	CASKVGQGNTGELFF	TGTGCCAGCAAAGTTGGACAGGGGAACACCGGGGAGCTGTTTTTT